This T cell receptor beta chain was found in a study of cytomegalovirus exposure and HLA in healthy donors. Generated by immunoSEQ multiplex PCR, the TCRdb table keeps only in-frame clones and is missing some. The data contain about 250,000 clones, roughly nine tenths of them singletons. Points from the study as a whole: Reports described diagnosis of cytomegalovirus status by the classifier as highly specific and sensitive. Under in vitro conditions, a few CMV-associated chains were confirmed as specific for CMV antigens.

On this clone itself: Its antigen is as yet unknown.

Germline assignment: CDR1 MGHRA and CDR2 YSYEKL. This CDR3 is 16 amino acids long. The V end was cut by 3 bases, the J end by 3 bases, with 14 bases between. Sequenced input: PBMCs. The TCR comes from a man aged 18 to 29 in good health and CMV-seropositive. The chain has TRBV4-1 and TRBJ2-2; D remains ambiguous. Here the CDR3 reads CASSQGRRQDTGELFF. The CDR3 DNA is TGCGCCAGCAGCCAGGGCCGAAGGCAGGACACCGGGGAGCTGTTTTTT.